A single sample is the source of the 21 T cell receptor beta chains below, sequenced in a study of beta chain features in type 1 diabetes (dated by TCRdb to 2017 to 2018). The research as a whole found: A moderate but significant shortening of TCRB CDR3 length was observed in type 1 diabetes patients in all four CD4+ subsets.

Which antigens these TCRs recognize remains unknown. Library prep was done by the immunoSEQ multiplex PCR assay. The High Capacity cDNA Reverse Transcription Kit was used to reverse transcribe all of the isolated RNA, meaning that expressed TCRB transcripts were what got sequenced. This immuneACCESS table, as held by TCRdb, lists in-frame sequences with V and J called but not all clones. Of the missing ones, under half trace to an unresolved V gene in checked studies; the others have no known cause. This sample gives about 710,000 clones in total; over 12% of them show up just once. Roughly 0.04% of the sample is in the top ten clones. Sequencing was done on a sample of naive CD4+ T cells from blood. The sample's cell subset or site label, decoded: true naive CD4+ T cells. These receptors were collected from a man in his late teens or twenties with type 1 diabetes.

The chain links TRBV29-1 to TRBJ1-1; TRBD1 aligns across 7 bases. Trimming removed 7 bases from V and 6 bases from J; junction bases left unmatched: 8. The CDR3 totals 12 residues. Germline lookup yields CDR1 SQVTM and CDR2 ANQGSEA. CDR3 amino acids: CSGRTGSSEAFF. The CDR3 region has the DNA TGCAGCGGCCGGACAGGCAGTTCTGAAGCTTTCTTT.

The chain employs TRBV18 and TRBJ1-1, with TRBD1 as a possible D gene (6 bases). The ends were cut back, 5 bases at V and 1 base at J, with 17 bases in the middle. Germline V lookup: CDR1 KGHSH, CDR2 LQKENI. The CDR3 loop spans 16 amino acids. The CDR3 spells CASSLWGPGWNTEAFF. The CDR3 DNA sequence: TGTGCCAGCTCATTATGGGGGCCCGGCTGGAACACTGAAGCTTTCTTT. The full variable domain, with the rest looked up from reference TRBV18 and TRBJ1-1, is NAGVMQNPRHLVRRRGQEARLRCSPMKGHSHVYWYRQLPEEGLKFMVYLQKENIIDESGMPKERFSAEFPKEGPSILRIQQVVRGDSAAYFCASSLWGPGWNTEAFFGQGTRLTVV.

For the CDR3, the DNA is TGTGCCAGTAGTATCCTTGACACTTCGGGCTATGGCTACACCTTC. It translates to CASSILDTSGYGYTF. The rearrangement joins TRBV19 to TRBJ1-2; no clear D. The CDR3 consists of 15 residues. Per the germline V gene, CDR1 is LNHDA and CDR2 is SQIVND (reference sequence). V lost 3 bases and J lost 4, with 15 bases in between.

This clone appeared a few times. CDR3 sequence reads: CSARETEAFF. The CDR3 DNA reads as TGCAGTGCTAGGGAGACTGAAGCTTTCTTT. The V gene is TRBV20-1, the J gene TRBJ1-1, with D uncertain. V lost 3 bases and J lost 5, with 4 bases in between. This CDR3 spans 10 amino acids. Per the germline V gene, CDR1 is DFQATT and CDR2 is SNEGSKA (reference sequence).

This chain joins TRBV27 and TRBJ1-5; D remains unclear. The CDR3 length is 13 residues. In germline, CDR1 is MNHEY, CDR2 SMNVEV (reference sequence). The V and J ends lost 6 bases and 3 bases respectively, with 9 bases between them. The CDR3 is CASRRTVNQPQHF. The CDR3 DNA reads TGTGCCAGCAGGAGGACGGTCAATCAGCCCCAGCATTTT.

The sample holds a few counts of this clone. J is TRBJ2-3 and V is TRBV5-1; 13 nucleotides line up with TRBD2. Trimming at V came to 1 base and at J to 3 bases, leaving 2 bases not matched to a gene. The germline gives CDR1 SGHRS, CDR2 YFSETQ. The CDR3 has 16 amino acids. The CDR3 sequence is CASSLRTSGGTDTQYF. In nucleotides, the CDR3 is TGCGCCAGCAGCTTGAGGACTAGCGGGGGAACAGATACGCAGTATTTT.

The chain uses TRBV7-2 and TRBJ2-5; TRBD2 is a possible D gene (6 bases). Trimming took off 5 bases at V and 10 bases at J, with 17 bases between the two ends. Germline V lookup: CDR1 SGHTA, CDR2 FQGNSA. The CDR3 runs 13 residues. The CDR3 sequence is CASSLRELGYQYF. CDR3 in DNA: TGTGCCAGCAGCCTCCGGGAGCTTGGGTACCAGTACTTC.

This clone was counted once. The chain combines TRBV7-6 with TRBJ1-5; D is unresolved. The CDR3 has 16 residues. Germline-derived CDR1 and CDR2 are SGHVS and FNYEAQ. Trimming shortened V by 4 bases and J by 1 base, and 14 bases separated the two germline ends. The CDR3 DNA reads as TGTGCCAGCAGCTCACGACATCTCCGGAGCAATCAGCCCCAGCATTTT. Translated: CASSSRHLRSNQPQHF.

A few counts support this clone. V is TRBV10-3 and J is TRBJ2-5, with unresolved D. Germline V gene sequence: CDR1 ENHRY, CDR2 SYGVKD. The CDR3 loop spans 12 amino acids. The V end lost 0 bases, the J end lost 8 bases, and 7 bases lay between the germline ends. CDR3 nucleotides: TGTGCCATCAGTGAGTCCACAGCTACCCAGTACTTC. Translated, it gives CAISESTATQYF.

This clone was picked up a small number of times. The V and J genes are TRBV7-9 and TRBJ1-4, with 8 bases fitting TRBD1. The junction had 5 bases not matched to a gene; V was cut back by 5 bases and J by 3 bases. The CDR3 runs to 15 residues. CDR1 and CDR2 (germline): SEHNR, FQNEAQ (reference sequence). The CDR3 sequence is CASSQTGEANEKLFF. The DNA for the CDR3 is TGTGCCAGCAGCCAGACAGGGGAGGCTAATGAAAAACTGTTTTTT.

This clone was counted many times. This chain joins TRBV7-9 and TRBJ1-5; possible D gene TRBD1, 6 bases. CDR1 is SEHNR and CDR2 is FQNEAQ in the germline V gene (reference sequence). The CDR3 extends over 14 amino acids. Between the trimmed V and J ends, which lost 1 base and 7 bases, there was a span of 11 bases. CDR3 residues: CASSLGDTWQPQHF. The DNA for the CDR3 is TGTGCCAGCAGCTTAGGGGACACATGGCAGCCCCAGCATTTT.

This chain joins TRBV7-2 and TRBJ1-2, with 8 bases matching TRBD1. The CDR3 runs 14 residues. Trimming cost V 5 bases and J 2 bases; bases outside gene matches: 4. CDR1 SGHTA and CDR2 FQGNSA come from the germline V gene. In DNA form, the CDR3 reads TGTGCCAGCAGCCCCCGACAGGGGAACTATGGCTACACCTTC. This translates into CASSPRQGNYGYTF.

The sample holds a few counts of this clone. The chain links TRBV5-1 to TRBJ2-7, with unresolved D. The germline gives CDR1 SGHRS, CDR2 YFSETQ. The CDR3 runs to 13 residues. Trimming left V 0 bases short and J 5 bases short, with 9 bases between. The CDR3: CASSLALLDEQYF. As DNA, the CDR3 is TGCGCCAGCAGCTTGGCCCTCCTCGACGAGCAGTACTTC. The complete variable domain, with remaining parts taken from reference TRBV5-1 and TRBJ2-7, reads KAGVTQTPRYLIKTRGQQVTLSCSPISGHRSVSWYQQTPGQGLQFLFEYFSETQRNKGNFPGRFSGRQFSNSRSEMNVSTLELGDSALYLCASSLALLDEQYFGPGTRLTVT.

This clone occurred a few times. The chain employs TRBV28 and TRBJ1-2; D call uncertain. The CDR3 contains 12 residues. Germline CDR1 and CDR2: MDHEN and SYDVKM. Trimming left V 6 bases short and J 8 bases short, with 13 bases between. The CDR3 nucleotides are TGTGCCAGCAGCCTGACCTGGGAGGGCTACACCTTC. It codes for CASSLTWEGYTF.

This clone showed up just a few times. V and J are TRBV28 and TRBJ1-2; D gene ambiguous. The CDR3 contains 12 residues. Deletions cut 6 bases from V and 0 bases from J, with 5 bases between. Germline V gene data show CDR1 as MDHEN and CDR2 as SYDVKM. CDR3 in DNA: TGTGCCAGCAGCTGGTCTAACTATGGCTACACCTTC. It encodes CASSWSNYGYTF.

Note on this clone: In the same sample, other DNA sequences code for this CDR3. CDR3 nucleotides: TGCGCCAGCAAGGCTAGCGGAGCATACAATGAGCAGTTCTTC. Protein product: CASKASGAYNEQFF. This chain uses TRBV5-1 with TRBJ2-1; 7 bases are shared with TRBD2. J lost 4 bases, V lost 6 bases, and 7 bases had no gene match. CDR3 length: 14 residues. Germline V gives CDR1 SGHRS, CDR2 YFSETQ.

The CDR3 loop is CASSQDGQGQNYGYTF. CDR3 in DNA: TGCGCCAGCAGCCAAGATGGACAGGGCCAAAACTATGGCTACACCTTC. The chain links TRBV4-3 to TRBJ1-2; 8 nucleotides agree with TRBD1. After removal of 0 bases from V and 2 bases from J, the junction contained 5 bases not matched to a gene. The CDR3 consists of 16 residues. Per the germline V gene, CDR1 is LGHNA and CDR2 is YSLEER.

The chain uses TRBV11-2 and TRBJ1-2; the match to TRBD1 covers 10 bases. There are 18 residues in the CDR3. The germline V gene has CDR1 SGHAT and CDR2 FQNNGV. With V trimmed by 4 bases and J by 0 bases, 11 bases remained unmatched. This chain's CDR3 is CASSSVRDRGPPNYGYTF. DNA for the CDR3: TGTGCCAGCAGCTCAGTCCGGGACAGGGGACCTCCTAACTATGGCTACACCTTC.

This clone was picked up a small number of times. The CDR3 DNA is TGTGCCATCAGATACAGACTAGATGGGGATACGCAGTATTTT. Residues: CAIRYRLDGDTQYF. The gene calls are TRBV10-3 and TRBJ2-3; D may be TRBD2 (6 bases). V gave up 6 bases and J gave up 6 bases, with 16 bases separating them. CDR1 and CDR2 from the germline V gene are ENHRY and SYGVKD. There are 14 residues in the CDR3.

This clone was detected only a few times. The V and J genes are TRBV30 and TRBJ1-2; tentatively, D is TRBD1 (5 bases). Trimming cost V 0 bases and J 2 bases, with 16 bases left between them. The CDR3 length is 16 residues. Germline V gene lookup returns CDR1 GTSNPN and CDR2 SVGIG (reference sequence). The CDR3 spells CAWSVFRAGKNYGYTF. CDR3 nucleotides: TGTGCCTGGAGTGTATTTCGTGCAGGGAAGAACTATGGCTACACCTTC.

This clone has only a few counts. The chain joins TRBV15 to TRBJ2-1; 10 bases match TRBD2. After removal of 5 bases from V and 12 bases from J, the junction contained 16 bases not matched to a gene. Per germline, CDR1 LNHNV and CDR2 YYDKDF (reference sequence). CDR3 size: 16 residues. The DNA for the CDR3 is TGTGCCACCAGCCTTGGACTAAGCGGGGGGGCAAAGGGGCAGTTCTTC. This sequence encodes CATSLGLSGGAKGQFF.